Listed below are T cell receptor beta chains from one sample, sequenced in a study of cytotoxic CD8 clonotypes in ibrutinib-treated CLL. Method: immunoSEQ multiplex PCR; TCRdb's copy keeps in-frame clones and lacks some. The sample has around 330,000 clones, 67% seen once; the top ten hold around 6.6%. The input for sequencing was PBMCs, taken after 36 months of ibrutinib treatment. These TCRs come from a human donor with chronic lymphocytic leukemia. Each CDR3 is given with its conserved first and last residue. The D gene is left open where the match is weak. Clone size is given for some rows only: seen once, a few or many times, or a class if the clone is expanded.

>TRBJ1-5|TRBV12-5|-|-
CASGLNMGKTGGVSNQPQHF
TGTGCTAGTGGTTTGAATATGGGGAAGACAGGCGGTGTCAGCAATCAGCCCCAGCATTTT
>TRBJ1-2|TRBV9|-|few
CASSGGIQGFNYGYTF
TGTGCCAGCAGTGGGGGAATACAGGGTTTTAACTATGGCTACACCTTC
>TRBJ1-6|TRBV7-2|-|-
CASSSKGRHSSYNSPLHF
TGTGCCAGCAGCTCAAAGGGACGGCACAGCTCCTATAATTCACCCCTCCACTTT
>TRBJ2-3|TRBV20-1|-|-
CSARSTDTQYF
TGCAGTGCTAGGAGCACAGATACGCAGTATTTT
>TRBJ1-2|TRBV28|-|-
CASSLPLGSYYGYTF
TGTGCCAGCAGTTTGCCCCTGGGAAGTTACTATGGCTACACCTTC
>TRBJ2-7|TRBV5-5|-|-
CASSPGPDYEQYF
TGTGCCAGCAGCCCCGGGCCCGACTACGAGCAGTACTTC
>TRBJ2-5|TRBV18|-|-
CASSTPQETQYF
TGTGCCAGCTCAACCCCTCAAGAGACCCAGTACTTC
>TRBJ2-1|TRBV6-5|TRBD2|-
CASRWTSGFYNEQFF
TGTGCCAGCAGATGGACTAGCGGTTTCTACAATGAGCAGTTCTTC
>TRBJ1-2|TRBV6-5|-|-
CASSYRGSKVNYGYTF
TGTGCCAGCAGTTACCGTGGCAGCAAGGTTAACTATGGCTACACCTTC
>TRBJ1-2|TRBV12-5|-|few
CASGSFIRLGYTF
TGTGCTAGTGGTTCTTTCATACGACTTGGCTACACCTTC
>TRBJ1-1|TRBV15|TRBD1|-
CATSRPGQGDTEAFF
TGTGCCACCAGCAGACCGGGACAGGGAGACACTGAAGCTTTCTTT
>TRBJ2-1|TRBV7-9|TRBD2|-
CASSLKGGTSGSYNEQFF
TGTGCCAGCAGCTTAAAAGGCGGGACTAGCGGGAGTTACAATGAGCAGTTCTTC
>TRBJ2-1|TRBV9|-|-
CASSVAPFRLSYNEQFF
TGTGCCAGCAGCGTAGCTCCATTTCGGTTATCATACAATGAGCAGTTCTTC
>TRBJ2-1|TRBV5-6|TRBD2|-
CASSLRGLAGYNEQFF
TGTGCCAGCAGCCTACGGGGACTAGCGGGATACAATGAGCAGTTCTTC
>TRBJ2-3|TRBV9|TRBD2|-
CASSVRGGLLATDTQYF
TGTGCCAGCAGCGTACGCGGGGGGCTTCTAGCCACAGATACGCAGTATTTT
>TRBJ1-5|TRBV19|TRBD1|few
CASSISTGVDQPQHF
TGTGCCAGTAGTATATCTACAGGGGTAGATCAGCCCCAGCATTTT
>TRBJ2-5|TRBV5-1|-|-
CASSSLGGTQETQYF
TGCGCCAGCAGCTCTTTGGGAGGAACCCAAGAGACCCAGTACTTC
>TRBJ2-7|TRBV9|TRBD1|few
CASSPGTGLSYEQYF
TGTGCCAGCAGCCCAGGGACAGGGCTCTCCTACGAGCAGTACTTC
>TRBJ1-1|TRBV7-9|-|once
CASSYIVGVGGTEAFF
TGTGCCAGCAGCTACATCGTAGGGGTCGGGGGCACTGAAGCTTTCTTT
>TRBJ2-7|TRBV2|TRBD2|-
CASSDYASGTLYEQYF
TGTGCCAGCAGTGATTATGCTAGCGGGACCCTCTACGAGCAGTACTTC
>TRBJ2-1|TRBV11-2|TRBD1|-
CASSLNRGQNEQFF
TGTGCCAGCAGCTTAAACAGGGGGCAAAATGAGCAGTTCTTC
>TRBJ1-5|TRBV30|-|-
CAWSVGHQPQHF
TGTGCCTGGAGTGTAGGGCATCAGCCCCAGCATTTT
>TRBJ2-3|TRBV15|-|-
CATSGQEDTQYF
TGTGCCACCAGCGGGCAGGAAGATACGCAGTATTTT
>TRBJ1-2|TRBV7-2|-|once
CASSPSWGLNYGYTF
TGTGCCAGCAGCCCGTCGTGGGGGCTTAACTATGGCTACACCTTC
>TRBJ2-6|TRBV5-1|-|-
CASSPPWGGPGANVLTF
TGCGCCAGCAGCCCACCGTGGGGAGGCCCTGGGGCCAACGTCCTGACTTTC
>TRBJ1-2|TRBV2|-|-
CASSEGQNYGYTF
TGTGCCAGCAGTGAAGGACAAAACTATGGCTACACCTTC
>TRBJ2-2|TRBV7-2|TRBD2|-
CASSLVVAGGPNTGELFF
TGTGCCAGCAGCTTAGTCGTAGCGGGGGGCCCGAACACCGGGGAGCTGTTTTTT
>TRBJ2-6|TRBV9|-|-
CASSVPGANVLTF
TGTGCCAGCAGCGTACCTGGGGCCAACGTCCTGACTTTC
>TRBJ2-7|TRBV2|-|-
CASTGRRYEQYF
TGTGCCAGCACGGGACGGCGGTACGAGCAGTACTTC
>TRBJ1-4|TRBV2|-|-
CASRWGTNDEKLFF
TGTGCCAGCAGGTGGGGGACTAACGATGAAAAACTGTTTTTT
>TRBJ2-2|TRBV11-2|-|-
CASSLDPDTGELFF
TGTGCCAGCAGCTTAGATCCAGACACCGGGGAGCTGTTTTTT
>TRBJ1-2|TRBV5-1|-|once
CASSLDIHYGYTF
TGCGCCAGCAGCTTGGATATACACTATGGCTACACCTTC
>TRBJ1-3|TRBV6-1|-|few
CASSDPDRLGSGNTIYF
TGTGCCAGCAGTGACCCGGACAGACTCGGCTCTGGAAACACCATATATTTT
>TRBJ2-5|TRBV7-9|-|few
CASSPSTGRLGQETQYF
TGTGCCAGCAGCCCCAGCACAGGGCGGCTAGGTCAAGAGACCCAGTACTTC
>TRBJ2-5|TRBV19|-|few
CASSIQGETQYF
TGTGCCAGTAGTATTCAGGGAGAGACCCAGTACTTC
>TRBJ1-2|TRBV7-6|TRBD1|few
CASSRFVLRTGVYGYTF
TGTGCCAGCAGCCGCTTCGTGCTCCGGACAGGAGTCTATGGCTACACCTTC
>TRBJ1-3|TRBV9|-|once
CASSVAGLGNTIYF
TGTGCCAGCAGCGTAGCAGGTTTAGGAAACACCATATATTTT
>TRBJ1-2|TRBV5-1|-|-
CASSLAQNAMRYTF
TGCGCCAGCAGCTTGGCGCAGAACGCTATGCGATACACCTTC
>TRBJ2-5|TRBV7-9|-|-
CASSLDPPHKETQYF
TGTGCCAGCAGCCTCGATCCTCCCCACAAAGAGACCCAGTACTTC
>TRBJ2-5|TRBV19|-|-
CASSEGGWETQYF
TGTGCCAGTAGTGAGGGGGGCTGGGAGACCCAGTACTTC
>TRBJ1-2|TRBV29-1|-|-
CSVEGANGYTF
TGCAGCGTTGAGGGAGCAAATGGCTACACCTTC
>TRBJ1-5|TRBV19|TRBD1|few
CASSNPGGFGNQPQHF
TGTGCCAGTAGTAACCCAGGGGGCTTTGGCAATCAGCCCCAGCATTTT
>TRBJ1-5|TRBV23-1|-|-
CASSQSRTGAQGNQPQHF
TGCGCCAGCAGTCAATCGAGGACCGGGGCCCAGGGCAATCAGCCCCAGCATTTT
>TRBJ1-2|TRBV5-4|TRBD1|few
CASSLATGGLVDGYTF
TGTGCCAGCAGCTTGGCGACAGGGGGTCTGGTGGATGGCTACACCTTC
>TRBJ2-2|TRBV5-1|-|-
CASSYSGINTGELFF
TGCGCCAGCAGCTACTCCGGGATCAACACCGGGGAGCTGTTTTTT